This T cell receptor (beta chain) was retrieved from a study of blood T cell repertoires in COVID-19 (dated by TCRdb to about 2020). Describing the broader study: Collaborator samples came from the United States, Italy and Spain and covered acute and convalescent phases of COVID-19. A freely available public database, intended as a resource for researchers studying the immune response to SARS-CoV-2, is where the repertoires were released. Samples came from the ongoing ImmuneRACE study (first 160 participants) plus 1,254 subjects from 6 global collaborators. Where available, HLA class I and class II types were taken from metadata supplied by the sample provider and were not determined by assay-based typing. Nearly every sample came with metadata listing a de-identified subject ID, COVID-19 status, age in years and sex. The dataset comprised deeply sampled blood TCRbeta repertoires from subjects exposed to, actively infected with, or recovered from COVID-19. The prospective study material was composed of cDNA or gDNA derived from T cells, B-cell-depleted T cells, or PBMCs. The paper as a whole reports these results and caveats: The quantity of clinical and demographic metadata differed by source and by participant and was supplied without curation.

As for this clone: No cognate antigen has been identified for it. No clone much larger than this one lies a single base away; base qualities are absent.

Collaborating institutions collected whole blood in K2EDTA tubes following their own protocols. For TCRbeta analysis, collaborators shipped samples as frozen whole blood, isolated PBMCs, or DNA extracted from either of those sample types. Trimming accounts for 6 bases at V and 6 bases at J, while the number of junction bases matched to no gene is 11. CDR1 and CDR2, looked up from the germline V gene, are MNHEY and SVGAGI. From its cysteine to its phenylalanine, the CDR3 spans 15 amino acids. Of the read, only the CDR3 DNA is kept; its 45 bases are in frame from base 1. The immunoSEQ Assay, a bias-controlled multiplex PCR, was used to amplify TCRbeta CDR3 regions from genomic DNA. The original pipeline was this. Nucleated cell counts per sample were estimated from amplification of reference gene primers within the assay. Sequence reads were collapsed and filtered to measure the absolute abundance of every unique TCRbeta CDR3 rearrangement. For each sample, productive Simpson clonality was calculated by taking the square root of Simpson's diversity index across productive rearrangements. Imported from immuneACCESS, the table was reduced by TCRdb to in-frame sequences with V and J called. These copies leave out some clones; in studies compared against another copy, an unresolved V gene accounts for under half, and the cause of the remainder is not known. V and J calls and clone size come straight from that table; D and trimming were deduced from the DNA. This sample comprises about 55,000 clones, 70% to 75% of them detected only once. Of the sample, about 15% falls within the top ten clones.

This clonotype originated in a woman aged 70-85 years with acute or convalescent COVID-19. This sequence uses TRBV6-5 and TRBJ1-1, and TRBD1 aligns with 9 junction nucleotides. Sequences were obtained from peripheral blood. The sequenced DNA is TGTGCCAGCAGACTCGGGGGGACAGGGAGGCCTGAAGCTTTCTTT. Its protein is CASRLGGTGRPEAFF.